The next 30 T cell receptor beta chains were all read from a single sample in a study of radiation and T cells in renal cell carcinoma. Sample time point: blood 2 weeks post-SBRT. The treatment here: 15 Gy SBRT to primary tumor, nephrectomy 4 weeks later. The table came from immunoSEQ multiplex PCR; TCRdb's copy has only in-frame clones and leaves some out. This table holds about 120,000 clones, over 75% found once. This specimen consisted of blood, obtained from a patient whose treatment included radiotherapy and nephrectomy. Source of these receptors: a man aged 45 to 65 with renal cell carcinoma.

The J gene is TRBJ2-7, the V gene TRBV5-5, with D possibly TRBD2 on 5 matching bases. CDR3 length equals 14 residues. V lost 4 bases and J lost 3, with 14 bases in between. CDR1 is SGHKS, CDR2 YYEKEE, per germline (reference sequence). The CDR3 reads CASSARPADYEQYF. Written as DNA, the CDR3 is TGTGCCAGCAGCGCACGACCAGCGGACTACGAGCAGTACTTC.

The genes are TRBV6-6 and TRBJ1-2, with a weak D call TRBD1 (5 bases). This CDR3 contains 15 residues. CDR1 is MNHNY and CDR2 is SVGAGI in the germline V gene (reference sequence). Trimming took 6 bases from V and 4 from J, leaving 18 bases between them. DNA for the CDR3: TGTGCCAGCAGCAACCCAGGGCTTCTCTCCTATGGCTACACCTTC. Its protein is CASSNPGLLSYGYTF.

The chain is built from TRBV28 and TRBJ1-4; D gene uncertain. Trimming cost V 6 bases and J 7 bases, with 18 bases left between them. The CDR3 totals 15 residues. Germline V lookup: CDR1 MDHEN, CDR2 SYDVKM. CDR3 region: CASSRGRERGEKLFF. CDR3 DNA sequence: TGTGCCAGCAGCCGTGGACGGGAGCGGGGTGAAAAACTGTTTTTT.

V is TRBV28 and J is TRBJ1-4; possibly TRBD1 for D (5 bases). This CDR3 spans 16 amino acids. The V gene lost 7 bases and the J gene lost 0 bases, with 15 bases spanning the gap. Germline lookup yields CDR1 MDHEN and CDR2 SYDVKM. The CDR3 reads CASKGSGGATNEKLFF. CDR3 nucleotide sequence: TGTGCCAGCAAGGGCTCGGGGGGGGCAACTAATGAAAAACTGTTTTTT.

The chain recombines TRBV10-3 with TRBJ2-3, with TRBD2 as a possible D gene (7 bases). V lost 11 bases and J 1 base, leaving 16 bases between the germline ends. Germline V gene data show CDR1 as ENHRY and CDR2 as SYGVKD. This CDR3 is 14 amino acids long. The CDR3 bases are TGTGCCTCAAGGGAGGGGGGCGGCACAGATACGCAGTATTTT. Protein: CASREGGGTDTQYF.

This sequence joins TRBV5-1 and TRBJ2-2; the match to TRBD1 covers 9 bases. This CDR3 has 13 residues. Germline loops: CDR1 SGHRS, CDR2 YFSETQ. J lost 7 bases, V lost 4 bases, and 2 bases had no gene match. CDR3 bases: TGCGCCAGCAGCATGGGACAGGGCGGGGAGCTGTTTTTT. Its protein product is CASSMGQGGELFF.

The CDR3 bases are TGTGCCAGCAGTGAGCCTGGGATCAGGGTAAATGAGCAGTTCTTC. Translating it yields CASSEPGIRVNEQFF. This sequence joins TRBV25-1 and TRBJ2-1, with D possibly matching TRBD1 (5 bases). Trimming stripped 3 bases from V and 7 bases from J, with 16 bases between. Germline V gene sequence: CDR1 MGHDK, CDR2 SYGVNS. The CDR3 totals 15 residues.

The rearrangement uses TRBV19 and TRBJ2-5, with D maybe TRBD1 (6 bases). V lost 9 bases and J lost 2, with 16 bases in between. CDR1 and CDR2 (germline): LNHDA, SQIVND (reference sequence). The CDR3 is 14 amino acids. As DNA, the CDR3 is TGTGCCAGCCGCCCGGCAGGGGTTCAAGAGACCCAGTACTTC. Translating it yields CASRPAGVQETQYF.

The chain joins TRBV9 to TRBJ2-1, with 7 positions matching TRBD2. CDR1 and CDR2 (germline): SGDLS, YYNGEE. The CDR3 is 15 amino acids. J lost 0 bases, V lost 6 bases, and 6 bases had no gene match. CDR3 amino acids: CASNPSGNSYNEQFF. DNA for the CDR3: TGTGCCAGCAACCCCAGCGGGAACTCCTACAATGAGCAGTTCTTC.

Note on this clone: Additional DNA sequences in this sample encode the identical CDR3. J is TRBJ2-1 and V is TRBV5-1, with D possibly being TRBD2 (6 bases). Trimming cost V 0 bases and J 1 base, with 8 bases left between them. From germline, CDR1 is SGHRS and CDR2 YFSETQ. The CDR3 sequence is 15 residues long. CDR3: CASSLGGGSYNEQFF. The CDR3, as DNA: TGCGCCAGCAGCTTGGGGGGAGGTTCCTACAATGAGCAGTTCTTC.

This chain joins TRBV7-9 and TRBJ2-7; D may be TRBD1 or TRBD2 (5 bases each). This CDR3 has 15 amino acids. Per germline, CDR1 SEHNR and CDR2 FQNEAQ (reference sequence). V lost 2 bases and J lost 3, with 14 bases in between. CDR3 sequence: CASSLLSGPIYEQYF. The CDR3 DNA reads TGTGCCAGCAGCTTACTGTCGGGACCCATCTACGAGCAGTACTTC.

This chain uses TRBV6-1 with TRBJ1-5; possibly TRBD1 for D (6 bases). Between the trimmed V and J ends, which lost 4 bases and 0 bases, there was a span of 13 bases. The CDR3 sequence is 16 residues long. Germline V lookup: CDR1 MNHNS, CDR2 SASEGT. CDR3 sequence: CASSGTVIISNQPQHF. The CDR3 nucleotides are TGTGCCAGCAGTGGGACAGTGATTATTAGCAATCAGCCCCAGCATTTT.

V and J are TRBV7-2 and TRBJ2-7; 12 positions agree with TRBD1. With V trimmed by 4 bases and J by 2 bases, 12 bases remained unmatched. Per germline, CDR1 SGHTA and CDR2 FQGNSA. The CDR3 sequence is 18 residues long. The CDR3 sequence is CASSWPNRDRGLAYEQYF. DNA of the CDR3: TGTGCCAGCAGCTGGCCAAACCGGGACAGGGGGCTAGCCTACGAGCAGTACTTC.

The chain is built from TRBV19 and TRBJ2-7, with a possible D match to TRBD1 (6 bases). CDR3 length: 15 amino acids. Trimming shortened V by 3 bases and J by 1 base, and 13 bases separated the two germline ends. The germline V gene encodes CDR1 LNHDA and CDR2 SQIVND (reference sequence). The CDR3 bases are TGTGCCAGTAGTATGGACGAACAGGGATCCTACGAGCAGTACTTC. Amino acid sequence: CASSMDEQGSYEQYF. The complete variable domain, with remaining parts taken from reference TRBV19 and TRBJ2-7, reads DGGITQSPKYLFRKEGQNVTLSCEQNLNHDAMYWYRQDPGQGLRLIYYSQIVNDFQKGDIAEGYSVSREKKESFPLTVTSAQKNPTAFYLCASSMDEQGSYEQYFGPGTRLTVT.

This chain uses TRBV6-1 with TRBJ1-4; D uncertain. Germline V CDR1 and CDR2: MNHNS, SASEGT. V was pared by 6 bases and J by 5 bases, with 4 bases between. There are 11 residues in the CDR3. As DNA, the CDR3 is TGTGCCAGCAGGGAAAATGAAAAACTGTTTTTT. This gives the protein CASRENEKLFF.

DNA for the CDR3: TGTGCCAGCTCACCACAGGATAGTACGAACTATGGCTACACCTTC. It is translated as CASSPQDSTNYGYTF. V and J are TRBV18 and TRBJ1-2; D remains ambiguous. This CDR3 is built from 15 residues. Germline V gene sequence: CDR1 KGHSH, CDR2 LQKENI. With 1 base removed from V and 2 bases from J, the gap between germline ends came to 11 bases.

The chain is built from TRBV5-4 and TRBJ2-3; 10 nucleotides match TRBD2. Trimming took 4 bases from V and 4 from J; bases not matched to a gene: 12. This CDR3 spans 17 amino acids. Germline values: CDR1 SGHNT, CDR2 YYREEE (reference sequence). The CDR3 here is CASSDPMSGRGADTQYF. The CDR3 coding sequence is TGTGCCAGCAGCGATCCAATGAGCGGGAGGGGAGCAGATACGCAGTATTTT.

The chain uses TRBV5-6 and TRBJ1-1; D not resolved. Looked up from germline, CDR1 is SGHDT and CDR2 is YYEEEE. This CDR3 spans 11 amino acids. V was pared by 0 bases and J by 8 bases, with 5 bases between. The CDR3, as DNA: TGTGCCAGCAGCTTGGCGTCAGAAGCTTTCTTT. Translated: CASSLASEAFF. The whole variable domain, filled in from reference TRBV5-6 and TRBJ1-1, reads DAGVTQSPTHLIKTRGQQVTLRCSPKSGHDTVSWYQQALGQGPQFIFQYYEEEERQRGNFPDRFSGHQFPNYSSELNVNALLLGDSALYLCASSLASEAFFGQGTRLTVV.

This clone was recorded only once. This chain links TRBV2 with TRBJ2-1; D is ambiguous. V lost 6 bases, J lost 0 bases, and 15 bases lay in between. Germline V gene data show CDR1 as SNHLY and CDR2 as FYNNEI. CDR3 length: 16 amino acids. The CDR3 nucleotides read TGTGCCAGCAGCGAAACGGAAGTTAGCTCCTACAATGAGCAGTTCTTC. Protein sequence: CASSETEVSSYNEQFF.

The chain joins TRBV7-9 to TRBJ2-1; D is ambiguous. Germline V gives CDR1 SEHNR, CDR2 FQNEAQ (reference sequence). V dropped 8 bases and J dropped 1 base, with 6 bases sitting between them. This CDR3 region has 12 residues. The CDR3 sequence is CASGISYNEQFF. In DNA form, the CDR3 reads TGTGCCAGCGGAATATCCTACAATGAGCAGTTCTTC.

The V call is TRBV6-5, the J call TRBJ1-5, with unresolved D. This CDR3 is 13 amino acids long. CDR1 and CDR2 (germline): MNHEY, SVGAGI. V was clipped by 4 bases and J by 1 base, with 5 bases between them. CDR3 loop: CASSWSSNQPQHF. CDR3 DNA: TGTGCCAGCAGTTGGAGCAGCAATCAGCCCCAGCATTTT.

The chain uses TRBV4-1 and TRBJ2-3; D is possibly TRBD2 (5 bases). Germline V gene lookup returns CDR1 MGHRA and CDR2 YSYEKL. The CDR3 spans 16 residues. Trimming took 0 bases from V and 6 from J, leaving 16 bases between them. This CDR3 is CASSQDPGGHPDTQYF. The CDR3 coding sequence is TGCGCCAGCAGCCAAGACCCCGGCGGGCACCCGGATACGCAGTATTTT.

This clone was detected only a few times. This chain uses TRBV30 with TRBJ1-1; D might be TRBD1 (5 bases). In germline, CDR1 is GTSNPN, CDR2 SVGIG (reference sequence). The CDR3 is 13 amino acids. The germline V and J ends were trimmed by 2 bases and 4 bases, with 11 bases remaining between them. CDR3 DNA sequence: TGTGCCTGGAGTCTAAGGGGTTCCACTGAAGCTTTCTTT. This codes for CAWSLRGSTEAFF.

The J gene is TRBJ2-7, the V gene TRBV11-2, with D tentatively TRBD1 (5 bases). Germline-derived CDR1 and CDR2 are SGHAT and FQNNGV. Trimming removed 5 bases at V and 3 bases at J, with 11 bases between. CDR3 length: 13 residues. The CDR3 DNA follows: TGTGCCAGCAGCACAGGACCGGTCTACGAGCAGTACTTC. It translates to CASSTGPVYEQYF.

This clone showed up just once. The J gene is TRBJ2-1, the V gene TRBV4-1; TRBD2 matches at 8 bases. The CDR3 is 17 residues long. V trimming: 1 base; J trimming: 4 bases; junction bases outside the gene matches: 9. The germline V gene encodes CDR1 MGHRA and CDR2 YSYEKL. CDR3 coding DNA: TGCGCCAGCAGCCAAGTAGGAGGACTAGCTCTTTACAATGAGCAGTTCTTC. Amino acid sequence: CASSQVGGLALYNEQFF.

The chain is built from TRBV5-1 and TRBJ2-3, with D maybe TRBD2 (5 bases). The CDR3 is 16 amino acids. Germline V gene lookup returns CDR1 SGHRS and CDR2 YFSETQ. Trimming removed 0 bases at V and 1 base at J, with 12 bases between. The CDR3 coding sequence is TGCGCCAGCAGCTTGGGAAGACTCGGGGGCACAGATACGCAGTATTTT. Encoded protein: CASSLGRLGGTDTQYF. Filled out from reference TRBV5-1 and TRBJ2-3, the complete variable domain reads KAGVTQTPRYLIKTRGQQVTLSCSPISGHRSVSWYQQTPGQGLQFLFEYFSETQRNKGNFPGRFSGRQFSNSRSEMNVSTLELGDSALYLCASSLGRLGGTDTQYFGPGTRLTVL.

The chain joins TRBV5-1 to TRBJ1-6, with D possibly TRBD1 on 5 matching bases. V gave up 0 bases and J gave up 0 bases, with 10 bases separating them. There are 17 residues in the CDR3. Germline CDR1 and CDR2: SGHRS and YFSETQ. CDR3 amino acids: CASSLAGMSSYNSPLHF. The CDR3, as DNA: TGCGCCAGCAGCTTGGCAGGGATGAGCTCCTATAATTCACCCCTCCACTTT.

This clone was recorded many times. CDR3 region: CASRDSGMSETQYF. The CDR3 DNA reads TGTGCCAGCAGAGATAGCGGGATGTCTGAGACCCAGTACTTC. This chain connects TRBV5-4 to TRBJ2-5, with 8 bases matching TRBD2. This CDR3 comprises 14 residues. The V segment lost 5 bases and the J segment 5 bases; nucleotides outside the gene matches: 8. Germline assignment: CDR1 SGHNT and CDR2 YYREEE (reference sequence).

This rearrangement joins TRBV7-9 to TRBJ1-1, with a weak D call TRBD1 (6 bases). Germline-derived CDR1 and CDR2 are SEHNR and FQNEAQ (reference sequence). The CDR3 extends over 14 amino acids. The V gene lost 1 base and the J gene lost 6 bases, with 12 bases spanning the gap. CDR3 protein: CASSLEDSFSEAFF. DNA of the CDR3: TGTGCCAGCAGCTTAGAGGACAGTTTCTCTGAAGCTTTCTTT.

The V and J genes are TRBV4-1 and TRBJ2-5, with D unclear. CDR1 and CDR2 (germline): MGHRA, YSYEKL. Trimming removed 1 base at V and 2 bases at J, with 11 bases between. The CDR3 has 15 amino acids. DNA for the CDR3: TGCGCCAGCAGCCAAGGGTTTGCGGATCAAGAGACCCAGTACTTC. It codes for CASSQGFADQETQYF.